This TCR beta chain was sequenced for a study of T-cell reconstitution after alpha-beta-depleted transplantation in children. Germline V gene data show CDR1 as MNHNS and CDR2 as SASEGT. Trimming cost V 7 bases and J 0 bases, with 10 bases left between them. The CDR3 length is 14 residues. A library of TCRbeta sequences, prepared with unique molecular identifiers, was generated. One entry per CDR3 protein, called by TCRdb with MiXCR from the PCR reads. The sample has 500,000 to 600,000 distinct CDR3 sequences, about 33% seen once; the top ten hold 2% to 3%. The V call is TRBV6-1, the J call TRBJ1-3; weak D call: TRBD1 (5 bases). The sequences come from PBMCs from the stem cell graft donor, collected from the stem cell graft. The receptor was isolated from a human donor who donated a stem cell graft to a child with aplastic anemia. This CDR3 reads CASTLGGSGNTIYF. The CDR3 bases are TGTGCCAGCACCCTGGGGGGCTCTGGAAACACCATATATTTT.